The clone carrying this T cell receptor beta chain has at least ten counts. Germline V CDR1 and CDR2: MNHEY, SVGAGI. Trimming removed 0 bases from V and 3 bases from J; junction bases left unmatched: 5. The CDR3 extends over 16 amino acids. The sample comes from a study of low-dose radiotherapy and immunotherapy resistance in tumors. Study-wide background: On an every-two-weeks schedule, patients received intravenous nivolumab 240 mg, along with ipilimumab 1 mg/kg every six weeks.

Time point denoted: after trial treatment. The treatment: LDRT plus nivolumab, ipilimumab, low-dose cyclophosphamide and aspirin (RACIN trial). Primers used for first-strand cDNA, a TRAV- and TRBV-specific set, covered both alpha and beta chains. TCR amplification ran approximately 20 PCR cycles using constant-region and V-primer adapter primers. One entry per CDR3 protein results from TCRdb running MiXCR on the reads. The sample consists of 40,000 or so distinct CDR3 sequences, less than 30% of them appearing once. The sequence derives from a male donor with prostate cancer. Sample: PBMCs, taken after low-dose radiotherapy plus immunotherapy. The chain carries TRBV6-5 and TRBJ2-1, with 7 positions matching TRBD2. The CDR3 region is CASSYSILADYNEQFF. Written as DNA, the CDR3 is TGTGCCAGCAGTTACTCGATCCTAGCGGACTACAATGAGCAGTTCTTC.